These 14 T cell receptor beta chains came from one sample sequenced in a study of T-cell memory formation after mild COVID-19 (dated by TCRdb to about 2021). The library came from 5' RACE. Sequencing was performed on an Illumina NovaSeq 6000. TCRdb reprocessing: public reads trimmed at Q25 with fastp, clones called with MiXCR, in-frame beta chains kept. Rows with one shared CDR3 protein collapse into an entry with the most common genes and DNA. The sample table contains 200,000 to 250,000 distinct CDR3 sequences; only one count was recorded for 15% to 17% of them. Together, the top ten hold 2% to 2.5% of the sample. Input material: PBMCs or a T cell subset sorted from them (not recorded which). The receptors come from an adult woman who had mild COVID-19 (a few samples of this study predate the infection). The sample titles of this study are shuffled in the database, so cell type and time point are left out; the donor was told from shared clones.

The chain couples TRBV7-3 to TRBJ2-1; TRBD2 matches at 12 bases. CDR1 is SGHTA and CDR2 is FQGTGA in the germline V gene. Unmatched junction bases numbered 6, after V lost 4 bases and J lost 8 bases. The CDR3 runs to 15 residues. The CDR3 region is CASSSQGLAGDEQFF. The CDR3 DNA sequence: TGTGCCAGCAGCTCCCAGGGACTAGCGGGCGATGAGCAGTTCTTC.

The rearrangement links TRBV3-1 to TRBJ2-1, with 10 bases lining up with TRBD2. Trimming removed 1 base from V and 2 bases from J; junction bases left unmatched: 2. Per the germline V gene, CDR1 is LGHDT and CDR2 is YNNKEL (reference sequence). The CDR3 totals 16 residues. The CDR3 region is CASSQGAGGPYNEQFF. CDR3 nucleotides: TGTGCCAGCAGCCAAGGAGCGGGGGGGCCCTACAATGAGCAGTTCTTC.

This clonotype has a handful of counts. The chain has TRBV20-1 and TRBJ2-1; 11 nucleotides agree with TRBD2. With 3 bases clipped from V and 8 bases from J, the junction kept 9 bases outside the gene matches. The CDR3 has 15 residues. CDR1 is DFQATT, CDR2 SNEGSKA, per germline (reference sequence). DNA for the CDR3: TGCAGTGCTAGGGCCTTAGCGGGAGGGGGCGATGAGCAGTTCTTC. Translating gives CSARALAGGGDEQFF.

This clonotype was picked up a small number of times. This chain uses TRBV5-1 with TRBJ2-1; possible D gene TRBD2, 5 bases. CDR1 SGHRS and CDR2 YFSETQ come from the germline V gene. This CDR3 region has 16 residues. V was shortened by 4 bases and J by 2 bases, with 16 bases between the two germline ends. This CDR3 reads CASSPNGGLTYNEQFF. CDR3 sequence (DNA): TGCGCCAGCAGCCCCAACGGAGGTTTAACCTACAATGAGCAGTTCTTC.

The J gene is TRBJ1-1, the V gene TRBV9; tentatively, D is TRBD1 (6 bases). Germline CDR1 and CDR2: SGDLS and YYNGEE. V was trimmed by 5 bases and J by 5 bases, leaving 22 bases between them. CDR3 length equals 16 residues. The CDR3 is CASSSPGGPSGTEAFF. DNA for the CDR3: TGTGCCAGCAGTTCACCCGGGGGCCCTTCGGGGACTGAAGCTTTCTTT.

V gene TRBV6-5 combines with J gene TRBJ1-2; D not resolved. The CDR3 totals 11 residues. Germline V gene data show CDR1 as MNHEY and CDR2 as SVGAGI. Between the trimmed V and J ends, which lost 4 bases and 8 bases, there was a span of 8 bases. The CDR3 here is CASSSSGGYTF. As DNA, the CDR3 is TGTGCCAGCAGTTCAAGTGGAGGCTACACCTTC.

The chain is built from TRBV4-3 and TRBJ1-2; TRBD1 matches at 8 bases. Germline V gene sequence: CDR1 LGHNA, CDR2 YSLEER. The length of the CDR3 is 15 residues. J lost 2 bases, V lost 0 bases, and 2 bases had no gene match. The CDR3 is CASSQDQGANYGYTF. CDR3 DNA: TGCGCCAGCAGCCAAGATCAGGGGGCGAACTATGGCTACACCTTC.

V is TRBV24-1 and J is TRBJ2-1; 9 bases are shared with TRBD1. V trimming: 0 bases; J trimming: 5 bases; junction bases outside the gene matches: 4. This CDR3 is built from 16 residues. The germline V gene encodes CDR1 KGHDR and CDR2 SFDVKD. Here the CDR3 DNA reads TGTGCCACCAGTGATTTGAATACAGGGGGCGACAATGAGCAGTTCTTC. This encodes CATSDLNTGGDNEQFF.

There are many counts of this clonotype. J is TRBJ2-1 and V is TRBV20-1, with TRBD1 identical over 7 bases. The germline CDR1 and CDR2 sequences are DFQATT and SNEGSKA (reference sequence). There are 12 residues in the CDR3. Trimming at V came to 6 bases and at J to 4 bases, leaving 3 bases not matched to a gene. For the CDR3, the DNA is TGCAGTGCCAAACAGGGGTACAATGAGCAGTTCTTC. Its protein is CSAKQGYNEQFF.

This clonotype was detected a few times. CDR3 in amino acids: CASSSADGYGYTF. CDR3 DNA sequence: TGTGCCAGCAGTTCCGCGGACGGCTATGGCTACACCTTC. The chain joins TRBV6-5 to TRBJ1-2, with D unclear. The V and J ends lost 4 bases and 4 bases respectively, with 10 bases between them. Germline V gene data show CDR1 as MNHEY and CDR2 as SVGAGI. The CDR3 has 13 residues.

The V and J genes are TRBV12-3 or TRBV12-4 and TRBJ2-7, with D maybe TRBD2 (5 bases). The CDR3 has 12 residues. Trimming shortened V by 3 bases and J by 3 bases, and 6 bases separated the two germline ends. CDR3 in DNA: TGTGCCAGCAGTTTTGGACTCTACGAGCAGTACTTC. This translates into CASSFGLYEQYF.

This clonotype was seen a few times. The genes are TRBV15 and TRBJ2-3; 8 positions agree with TRBD2. The V segment lost 1 base and the J segment 5 bases; nucleotides outside the gene matches: 17. The CDR3 has 19 amino acids. Per the germline V gene, CDR1 is LNHNV and CDR2 is YYDKDF (reference sequence). CDR3: CATSRVGSGARTSGDTQYF. CDR3 nucleotides: TGTGCCACCAGCAGAGTTGGTAGCGGGGCACGTACGTCGGGAGATACGCAGTATTTT.

This clonotype was seen only a few times. The rearrangement uses TRBV4-2 and TRBJ2-3; the D is unclear. With 0 bases removed from V and 8 bases from J, the gap between germline ends came to 18 bases. Germline V gene lookup returns CDR1 LGHNA and CDR2 YNFKEQ. This CDR3 comprises 16 residues. The CDR3 nucleotides are TGTGCCAGCAGCCAAGATAATACCCCCCGAGGAGCTACGCAGTATTTT. Protein product: CASSQDNTPRGATQYF.

This clonotype was seen only a few times. This chain links TRBV18 with TRBJ2-1; 11 bases line up with TRBD2. Germline CDR1 is KGHSH and CDR2 is LQKENI. The V segment lost 4 bases and the J segment 4 bases; nucleotides outside the gene matches: 3. The CDR3 contains 15 residues. In DNA form, the CDR3 reads TGTGCCAGCTCACAGGGACTAGCGGAATACAATGAGCAGTTCTTC. Residues: CASSQGLAEYNEQFF.